Following are 8 T cell receptor beta chains from one sample sequenced in a study of CD8 T cells in ankylosing spondylitis. General study findings and limits: One TCR beta motif, made up of roughly eight highly homologous variants, appeared characteristic of ankylosing spondylitis blood.

Their recognized antigens are unknown. TCRdb analysed the 5' RACE reads with MiXCR anew, one entry per CDR3 protein. Among more than 300,000 distinct CDR3 sequences listed, approximately 8.2% were seen once. The sample taken for sequencing was blood, either unsorted or a sorted T cell fraction (not recorded which). These receptors all stem from a male donor with ankylosing spondylitis.

V usage is TRBV6-5 and J usage is TRBJ1-2; no definite D call. The germline CDR1 and CDR2 sequences are MNHEY and SVGAGI. Trimming removed 0 bases at V and 5 bases at J, with 10 bases between. The CDR3 length is 14 residues. DNA of the CDR3: TGTGCCAGCAGTTACTCGGGTGGATCGTATGGCTACACCTTC. Translating it yields CASSYSGGSYGYTF.

This clonotype was detected only a few times. V usage is TRBV20-1 and J usage is TRBJ1-5; 10 nucleotides line up with TRBD1. The CDR3 extends over 19 amino acids. Trimming at V came to 0 bases and at J to 3 bases, leaving 14 bases not matched to a gene. Per germline, CDR1 DFQATT and CDR2 SNEGSKA (reference sequence). CDR3 protein: CSARDGRQGAFDPNQPQHF. In nucleotides, the CDR3 is TGCAGTGCTAGAGATGGGCGACAGGGGGCTTTCGATCCCAATCAGCCCCAGCATTTT.

This clonotype came up many times. The chain recombines TRBV7-9 with TRBJ2-7; D not certain. V lost 5 bases and J 6 bases, leaving 8 bases between the germline ends. The CDR3 has 11 residues. CDR1 SEHNR and CDR2 FQNEAQ come from the germline V gene (reference sequence). The CDR3 sequence is CASSHGSEQYF. The CDR3 DNA is TGTGCCAGCAGCCATGGTAGCGAGCAGTACTTC.

This clonotype was counted only a few times. The chain has TRBV10-1 and TRBJ1-1; 8 positions agree with TRBD1. V lost 0 bases and J lost 1; bases outside the gene matches: 4. CDR1 is WNHNN, CDR2 SYGVQD, per germline (reference sequence). The CDR3 length is 16 residues. CDR3 in amino acids: CASSESQGVRNTEAFF. In nucleotides, the CDR3 is TGCGCCAGCAGTGAGTCACAGGGGGTCCGGAACACTGAAGCTTTCTTT.

At least ten counts were recorded for this clonotype. The genes are TRBV10-3 and TRBJ2-1, with D hard to call. This CDR3 has 15 amino acids. Germline CDR1 reads ENHRY; CDR2 reads SYGVKD. Trimming took off 2 bases at V and 0 bases at J, with 8 bases between the two ends. The DNA of the CDR3 is TGTGCCATCAGTGAGCCGAGGAACTCCTACAATGAGCAGTTCTTC. Protein product: CAISEPRNSYNEQFF.

This clonotype appeared a few times. This sequence joins TRBV27 and TRBJ2-7, with TRBD2 as a possible D gene (5 bases). The CDR3 spans 12 residues. Germline V lookup: CDR1 MNHEY, CDR2 SMNVEV (reference sequence). V lost 5 bases and J lost 5, with 10 bases in between. As DNA, the CDR3 is TGTGCCAGCAGTATGAGGGCGGACGAGCAGTACTTC. This translates into CASSMRADEQYF.

The chain joins TRBV7-3 to TRBJ2-5; TRBD2 is a possible D gene (6 bases). The CDR3 is made up of 15 amino acids. V was shortened by 5 bases and J by 3 bases, with 16 bases between the two germline ends. Germline CDR1 SGHTA, CDR2 FQGTGA. CDR3 protein: CASSPFSGGEETQYF. The CDR3 nucleotides are TGTGCCAGCAGCCCATTCTCTGGCGGGGAAGAGACCCAGTACTTC.

CDR3 loop: CASSLSQGFNSPLHF. CDR3 coding DNA: TGTGCCAGCAGCTTATCCCAGGGTTTTAATTCACCCCTCCACTTT. This chain joins TRBV7-9 and TRBJ1-6, with D possibly being TRBD1 (5 bases). Germline CDR1 is SEHNR and CDR2 is FQNEAQ (reference sequence). The germline V and J ends were trimmed by 2 bases and 6 bases, with 11 bases remaining between them. The CDR3 covers 15 residues.